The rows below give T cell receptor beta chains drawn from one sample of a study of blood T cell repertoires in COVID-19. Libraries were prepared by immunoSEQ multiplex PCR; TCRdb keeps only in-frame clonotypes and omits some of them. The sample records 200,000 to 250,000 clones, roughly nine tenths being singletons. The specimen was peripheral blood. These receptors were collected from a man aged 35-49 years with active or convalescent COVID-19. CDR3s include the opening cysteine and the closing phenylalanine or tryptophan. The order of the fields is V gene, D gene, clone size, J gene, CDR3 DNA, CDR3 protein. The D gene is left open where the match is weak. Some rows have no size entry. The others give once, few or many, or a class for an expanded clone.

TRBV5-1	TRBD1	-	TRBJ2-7	TGCGCCAGCAGCTTATGGACAGGGGAGCAGTACTTC	CASSLWTGEQYF
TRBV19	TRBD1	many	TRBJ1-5	TGTGCCAGGGAGACAGGGGCGAGCAATCAGCCCCAGCATTTT	CARETGASNQPQHF
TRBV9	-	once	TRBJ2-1	TGTGCCAGCAGCGTAGCGGGAGTTTCCTACAATGAGCAGTTCTTC	CASSVAGVSYNEQFF
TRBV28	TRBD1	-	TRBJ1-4	TGTGCCAGCAGGAGGGGGCCTAATGAAAAACTGTTTTTT	CASRRGPNEKLFF
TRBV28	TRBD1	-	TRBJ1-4	TGTGCCAGCAGTTTATTATCGACAGGGCTTAATGAAAAACTGTTTTTT	CASSLLSTGLNEKLFF
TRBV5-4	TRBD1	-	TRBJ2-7	TGTGCCAGCAGCTTGAGGGACAGGGGCACCTACGAGCAGTACTTC	CASSLRDRGTYEQYF
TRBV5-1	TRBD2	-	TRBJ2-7	TGCGCCAGCAGCTTGGTTAGCGGGAGTATCTACGAGCAGTACTTC	CASSLVSGSIYEQYF
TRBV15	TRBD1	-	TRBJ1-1	TGTGCCACAGCGGACAGGGAGGGACGCACTGAAGCTTTCTTT	CATADREGRTEAFF
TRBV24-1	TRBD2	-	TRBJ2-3	TGTGCCACCAGTGATTCTACCGGGACTACGTACACAGATACGCAGTATTTT	CATSDSTGTTYTDTQYF
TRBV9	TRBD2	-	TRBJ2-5	TGTGCCAGCAGCGCAGGGGGTAGCGGGGGCCTCCAAGAGACCCAGTACTTC	CASSAGGSGGLQETQYF
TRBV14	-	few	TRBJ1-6	TGTGCCAGCAGCCAAGAGGGGCAGCGAAATTCACCCCTCCACTTT	CASSQEGQRNSPLHF